This T cell receptor (beta chain) was profiled in a study of CD8+ T cells in alopecia areata. About the research overall: In an open-label trial, patients got 5 to 10 mg tofacitinib twice daily.

The treatment: oral pan-JAK inhibitor, 5-10 mg twice daily. V dropped 1 base and J dropped 3 bases, with 23 bases sitting between them. The CDR3 extends over 19 amino acids. Per germline, CDR1 SGHDT and CDR2 YYEEEE. Extracted RNA was reverse transcribed, and the resulting cDNA served as sequencing template. Here immunoSEQ multiplex PCR was the method, and the copy in TCRdb shows in-frame clones only, minus some. The profile shows around 200,000 clones, roughly 62% of them singletons. The sequence was collected from a human donor with alopecia areata. The sample in question was CD8+ T cells sorted from blood, obtained at week 24, from a patient treated with tofacitinib. This rearrangement joins TRBV5-6 to TRBJ2-1, with D possibly being TRBD1 (6 bases). The CDR3 loop is CASSLTSTLTGRSYNEQFF. For the CDR3, the DNA is TGTGCCAGCAGCTTGACCTCAACCCTGACAGGTCGGAGCTACAATGAGCAGTTCTTC. The full variable domain, its missing parts supplied by reference TRBV5-6 and TRBJ2-1, is DAGVTQSPTHLIKTRGQQVTLRCSPKSGHDTVSWYQQALGQGPQFIFQYYEEEERQRGNFPDRFSGHQFPNYSSELNVNALLLGDSALYLCASSLTSTLTGRSYNEQFFGPGTRLTVL.